This paragraph reports one T cell receptor (beta chain). Its antigen remains unidentified. Base qualities are missing; no much larger clone stands one base away. TCRbeta CDR3 regions were amplified from genomic DNA using the immunoSEQ Assay, a bias-controlled multiplex PCR. In the source study's methods: Within the assay, amplification of reference gene primers was used to estimate how many nucleated cells each sample contained. Sequence reads were collapsed and filtered to measure the absolute abundance of every unique TCRbeta CDR3 rearrangement. For each sample, productive Simpson clonality was calculated as the square root of Simpson's diversity index over productive rearrangements. Sourced from immuneACCESS, this table was stored by TCRdb with only in-frame sequences that have V and J called. A share of the clones is absent; for the studies checked, an unresolved V gene accounts for under half, and the remainder has no known explanation. V and J calls and clone size are given by that table; D and trimming were obtained from the DNA. This sample is represented by about 72,000 clones; approximately 82% of them were singletons. The top ten constitute roughly 18% of the sample.

CDR1 and CDR2 are read off the germline V gene as KGHSH and LQKENI. The CDR3 sequence holds 13 residues, the cysteine and phenylalanine included. This entry keeps only the CDR3 DNA: 39 bases, framed from base 1. V is clipped by 4 bases and J by 3 bases, and the sequence between their germline boundaries is 10 bases long. The collaborating institutions used their own protocols to collect whole blood in K2EDTA tubes. For TCRbeta analysis, collaborators shipped samples as frozen whole blood, isolated PBMCs, or DNA extracted from either of those sample types. The data are from a study of blood T cell repertoires in COVID-19 (dated by TCRdb to 2018 to 2020). In terms of the full investigation: Samples from collaborators originated in the United States, Italy and Spain and spanned both the acute and convalescent phases of COVID-19. The material from the prospective study consisted of cDNA or gDNA derived from T cells, B-cell-depleted T cells, or PBMCs. Where available, HLA class I and class II types were taken from metadata supplied by the sample provider and were not determined by assay-based typing. Subjects who had been exposed to COVID-19, were actively infected with it, or had recovered from it provided the deeply sampled blood TCRbeta repertoires that made up the dataset. Sample metadata almost always included a de-identified subject ID, COVID-19 status, age in years and sex. The samples were drawn from the first 160 participants of the ongoing ImmuneRACE study and from over a thousand subjects provided by 6 global collaborators. The repertoires were released in a freely available public database intended as a resource for research on the immune response to SARS-CoV-2. Points the paper makes about the study in general: The quantity of clinical and demographic metadata differed by source and by participant and was supplied without curation.

The chain is encoded by TRBV18 joined to TRBJ2-7; a confident D gene designation cannot be given. Material for sequencing was peripheral blood. The receptor comes from a woman older than 75 with acute or convalescent COVID-19. The CDR3 reads CASSRGSLYEQYF. The base sequence is TGTGCCAGCTCACGAGGTAGCCTCTACGAGCAGTACTTC.